Following are 20 T cell receptor beta chains from one sample sequenced in a study of blood T cell repertoires in COVID-19. Measured with immunoSEQ multiplex PCR; TCRdb has only the in-frame clones, and not every one. The data hold roughly 390,000 clones, with about 90% observed a single time. The sequenced material came from peripheral blood. These receptors were obtained from a young woman with COVID-19, enrolled during active disease.

The rearrangement uses TRBV25-1 and TRBJ2-3; 13 bases map to TRBD2. Losses at the gene ends were 2 bases for V and 4 bases for J; bases not matched to a gene: 6. Looked up from germline, CDR1 is MGHDK and CDR2 is SYGVNS. This CDR3 is built from 17 residues. CDR3 region: CASSEKKLAGGSDTQYF. The DNA for the CDR3 is TGTGCCAGCAGTGAAAAAAAACTAGCGGGAGGGTCAGATACGCAGTATTTT.

The count of this clone is one. The V call is TRBV27, the J call TRBJ2-2, with TRBD2 matching 8 bases. The CDR3 covers 14 residues. CDR1 is MNHEY and CDR2 is SMNVEV in the germline V gene (reference sequence). Trimming took 7 bases from V and 5 from J; bases not matched to a gene: 6. The DNA for the CDR3 is TGTGCCAGCACCACGGGAGGGGGGACCGGGGAGCTGTTTTTT. This codes for CASTTGGGTGELFF.

This chain joins TRBV6-2 or TRBV6-3 and TRBJ1-2; D is unclear. Between the trimmed V and J ends, which lost 2 bases and 7 bases, there was a span of 8 bases. The CDR3 extends over 12 amino acids. Germline assignment: CDR1 MNHEY and CDR2 SVGEGT. CDR3 in DNA: TGTGCCAGCAGTTACGGCCGGGTTGGCTACACCTTC. This translates into CASSYGRVGYTF.

The genes are TRBV28 and TRBJ1-1; no reliable D call. The germline gives CDR1 MDHEN, CDR2 SYDVKM. Deletions cut 3 bases from V and 5 bases from J, with 10 bases between. This CDR3 has 13 residues. CDR3: CASSFPGSTEAFF. CDR3 nucleotides: TGTGCCAGCAGTTTTCCGGGGAGTACTGAAGCTTTCTTT.

This clone has a single count. The V gene is TRBV18, the J gene TRBJ2-5; 7 bases agree with TRBD2. This CDR3 is built from 14 residues. The J segment lost 5 bases and the V segment lost 2 bases, leaving 5 bases of the junction unmatched. Per germline, CDR1 KGHSH and CDR2 LQKENI. In nucleotides, the CDR3 is TGTGCCAGCTCACCAACCGGGAGGAGGGAGACCCAGTACTTC. It is translated as CASSPTGRRETQYF.

The chain links TRBV6-5 to TRBJ1-3; the match to TRBD1 covers 7 bases. Trimming took 6 bases from V and 2 from J; bases not matched to a gene: 7. CDR1 and CDR2 (germline): MNHEY, SVGAGI. This CDR3 has 15 amino acids. This CDR3 is CASREGQGAGNTIYF. CDR3 nucleotide sequence: TGTGCCAGCAGGGAGGGGCAGGGGGCTGGAAACACCATATATTTT.

The chain combines TRBV11-2 with TRBJ2-2; D uncertain. In germline, CDR1 is SGHAT, CDR2 FQNNGV. V was cut by 5 bases and J by 2 bases, with 3 bases left in between. This CDR3 region has 12 residues. DNA for the CDR3: TGTGCCAGCAGCCCTAACACCGGGGAGCTGTTTTTT. Translating gives CASSPNTGELFF.

V usage is TRBV11-2 and J usage is TRBJ2-7, with TRBD2 matching 11 bases. J lost 7 bases, V lost 5 bases, and 10 bases had no gene match. The CDR3 extends over 15 amino acids. Germline V lookup: CDR1 SGHAT, CDR2 FQNNGV. The CDR3 spells CASSPETSGMEEQYF. DNA of the CDR3: TGTGCCAGCAGCCCGGAGACTAGCGGGATGGAGGAGCAGTACTTC.

The CDR3 is CASSQVTSGEAAEQYF. CDR3 bases: TGTGCCAGCAGCCAAGTTACTAGCGGGGAGGCGGCCGAGCAGTACTTC. The gene calls are TRBV3-1 (or the pseudogene TRBV3-2) and TRBJ2-7; 10 bases align to TRBD2. J lost 6 bases, V lost 1 base, and 9 bases had no gene match. CDR1 and CDR2 from the germline V gene are LGHDT and YNNKEL (reference sequence). The CDR3 has 16 residues.

The V and J genes are TRBV28 and TRBJ2-3; TRBD2 agrees at 12 bases. Germline CDR1 is MDHEN and CDR2 is SYDVKM. V dropped 4 bases and J dropped 4; count of bases not matched to a gene: 3. This CDR3 comprises 15 residues. The CDR3 bases are TGTGCCAGCAGTTATCTAGCGGGAGGGCCAGATACGCAGTATTTT. It specifies CASSYLAGGPDTQYF.

This clone was observed a few times. The chain combines TRBV10-3 with TRBJ2-3; tentatively, D is TRBD2 (6 bases). This CDR3 has 14 amino acids. Trimming shortened V by 4 bases and J by 5 bases, and 13 bases separated the two germline ends. Germline V gene lookup returns CDR1 ENHRY and CDR2 SYGVKD. The CDR3 sequence is CAISGTTTGDTQYF. The CDR3 coding sequence is TGTGCCATCAGTGGGACTACCACAGGAGATACGCAGTATTTT.

The gene calls are TRBV6-5 and TRBJ2-1, with 9 bases lining up with TRBD2. Germline-derived CDR1 and CDR2 are MNHEY and SVGAGI. Unmatched junction bases numbered 8, after V lost 1 base and J lost 10 bases. The CDR3 loop spans 15 amino acids. The CDR3 sequence is CASSYFRLAETEQFF. CDR3 DNA sequence: TGTGCCAGCAGTTACTTCCGACTAGCGGAGACCGAGCAGTTCTTC.

V is TRBV4-1 and J is TRBJ2-5, with D perhaps TRBD2 (6 bases). Per germline, CDR1 MGHRA and CDR2 YSYEKL. With 3 bases removed from V and 3 bases from J, the gap between germline ends came to 14 bases. The CDR3 sequence is 15 residues long. The CDR3 DNA is TGCGCCAGCAGCCAGAGGGACTGGAACGAAGAGACCCAGTACTTC. Translating it yields CASSQRDWNEETQYF.

This chain's CDR3 is CASSLSARGDTEAFF. The DNA for the CDR3 is TGTGCCAGCTCTCTCTCCGCCAGGGGGGACACTGAAGCTTTCTTT. The chain employs TRBV18 and TRBJ1-1; TRBD1 aligns across 7 bases. V gave up 6 bases and J gave up 3 bases; unmatched junction bases: 10. CDR3 length: 15 residues. Germline V gene sequence: CDR1 KGHSH, CDR2 LQKENI.

The rearrangement links TRBV27 to TRBJ1-2, with a weak D call TRBD1 (6 bases). V was clipped by 5 bases and J by 0 bases, with 10 bases between them. The V gene's germline CDR1 is MNHEY and CDR2 SMNVEV (reference sequence). The CDR3 sequence is 14 residues long. CDR3 amino acids: CASSRTVTNYGYTF. As DNA, the CDR3 is TGTGCCAGCAGTCGGACAGTGACTAACTATGGCTACACCTTC.

This rearrangement joins TRBV27 to TRBJ1-2; 9 bases line up with TRBD1. Germline V gene sequence: CDR1 MNHEY, CDR2 SMNVEV (reference sequence). The CDR3 totals 15 residues. Losses at the gene ends were 4 bases for V and 3 bases for J; bases not matched to a gene: 6. CDR3 sequence: CASSSPDRGDYGYTF. CDR3 DNA sequence: TGTGCCAGCAGTTCCCCGGACAGGGGAGACTATGGCTACACCTTC.

This clone was found once. The genes are TRBV5-1 and TRBJ2-7; 9 positions match TRBD1. The CDR3 has 15 amino acids. Germline assignment: CDR1 SGHRS and CDR2 YFSETQ. The J segment lost 4 bases and the V segment lost 0 bases, leaving 5 bases of the junction unmatched. In DNA, the CDR3 is TGCGCCAGCAGCTTGGCCGGGACAGGGAGTTACGAGCAGTACTTC. Its translation: CASSLAGTGSYEQYF.

The chain joins TRBV29-1 to TRBJ2-3; 8 nucleotides align to TRBD2. Trimming removed 6 bases from V and 7 bases from J; junction bases left unmatched: 12. The CDR3 covers 14 residues. Germline CDR1 is SQVTM and CDR2 is ANQGSEA. The CDR3 nucleotides are TGCAGCGTAGCCCCAGCGGGAGTCGCGAATACGCAGTATTTT. Translating it yields CSVAPAGVANTQYF.

The J gene is TRBJ2-2, the V gene TRBV2, with a weak D call TRBD2 (6 bases). The CDR3 has 14 amino acids. The V end was cut by 2 bases, the J end by 6 bases, with 10 bases between. CDR1 and CDR2 from the germline V gene are SNHLY and FYNNEI. CDR3 region: CASSEFREAGELFF. The CDR3 DNA sequence: TGTGCCAGCAGTGAATTTAGGGAGGCCGGGGAGCTGTTTTTT. The full variable domain, completed using reference TRBV2 and TRBJ2-2, is EPEVTQTPSHQVTQMGQEVILRCVPISNHLYFYWYRQILGQKVEFLVSFYNNEISEKSEIFDDQFSVERPDGSNFTLKIRSTKLEDSAMYFCASSEFREAGELFFGEGSRLTVL.

The V and J genes are TRBV10-1 and TRBJ2-3; TRBD2 agrees at 9 bases. The CDR3 covers 15 residues. Trimming at V came to 7 bases and at J to 6 bases, leaving 11 bases not matched to a gene. Germline CDR1 and CDR2: WNHNN and SYGVQD (reference sequence). The CDR3 loop reads CASTLSGSAGDTQYF. In nucleotides, the CDR3 is TGCGCCAGCACTCTTAGCGGGAGCGCCGGGGATACGCAGTATTTT.